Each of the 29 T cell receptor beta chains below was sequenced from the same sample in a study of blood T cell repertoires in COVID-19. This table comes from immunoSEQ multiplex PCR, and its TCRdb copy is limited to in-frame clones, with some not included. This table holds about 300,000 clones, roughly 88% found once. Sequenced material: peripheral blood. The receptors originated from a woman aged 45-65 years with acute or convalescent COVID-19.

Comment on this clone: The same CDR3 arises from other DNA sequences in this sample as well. CDR3 in amino acids: CASSQGQGAYEQYF. The CDR3 bases are TGCGCCAGCAGCCAAGGACAGGGGGCCTACGAGCAGTACTTC. V is TRBV4-1 and J is TRBJ2-7, with 9 bases aligning to TRBD1. V lost 1 base to trimming and J lost 2 bases; unmatched junction nucleotides: 0. This CDR3 is 14 amino acids long. The germline V gene encodes CDR1 MGHRA and CDR2 YSYEKL.

The CDR3 region is CASSHSVADHNEQFF. In nucleotides, the CDR3 is TGTGCCAGCAGCCATAGCGTAGCGGACCACAATGAGCAGTTCTTC. This chain uses TRBV3-1 (or the pseudogene TRBV3-2) with TRBJ2-1; the D gene is possibly TRBD2 (6 bases). The V end was cut by 3 bases, the J end by 5 bases, with 14 bases between. Germline-derived CDR1 and CDR2 are LGHDT and YNNKEL (reference sequence). The CDR3 runs to 15 residues.

The CDR3 nucleotides are TGTGCCAGCAGTTTAGCGGGCCCCGCCCGGCCCCAGCATTTT. Protein: CASSLAGPARPQHF. This chain uses TRBV27 with TRBJ1-5; D is unclear. V shed 2 bases and J shed 9 bases, with 14 bases lying between them. Germline assignment: CDR1 MNHEY and CDR2 SMNVEV (reference sequence). This CDR3 spans 14 amino acids.

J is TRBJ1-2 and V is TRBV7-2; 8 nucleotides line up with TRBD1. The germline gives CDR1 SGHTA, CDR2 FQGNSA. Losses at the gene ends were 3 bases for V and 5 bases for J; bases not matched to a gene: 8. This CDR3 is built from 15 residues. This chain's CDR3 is CASSFGQGVMYGYTF. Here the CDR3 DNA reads TGTGCCAGCAGCTTTGGACAGGGAGTTATGTATGGCTACACCTTC.

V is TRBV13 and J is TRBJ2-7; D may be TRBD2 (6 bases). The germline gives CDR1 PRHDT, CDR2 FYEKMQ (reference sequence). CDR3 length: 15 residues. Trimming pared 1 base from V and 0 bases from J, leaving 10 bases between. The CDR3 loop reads CASSLVVGGSYEQYF. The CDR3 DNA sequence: TGTGCCAGCAGCTTAGTAGTGGGAGGCTCCTACGAGCAGTACTTC. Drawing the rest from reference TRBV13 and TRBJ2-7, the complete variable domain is AAGVIQSPRHLIKEKRETATLKCYPIPRHDTVYWYQQGPGQDPQFLISFYEKMQSDKGSIPDRFSAQQFSDYHSELNMSSLELGDSALYFCASSLVVGGSYEQYFGPGTRLTVT.

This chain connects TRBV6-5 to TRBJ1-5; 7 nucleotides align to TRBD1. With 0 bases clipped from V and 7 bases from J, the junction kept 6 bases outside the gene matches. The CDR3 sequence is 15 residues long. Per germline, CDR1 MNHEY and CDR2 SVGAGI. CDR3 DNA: TGTGCCAGCAGTTACTCAGGGGGCGCCGGGCAGCCCCAGCATTTT. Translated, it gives CASSYSGGAGQPQHF.

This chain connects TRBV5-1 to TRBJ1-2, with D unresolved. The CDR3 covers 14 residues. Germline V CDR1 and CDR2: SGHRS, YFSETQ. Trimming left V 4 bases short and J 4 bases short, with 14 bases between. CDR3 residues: CASSPKPSGYGYTF. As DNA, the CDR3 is TGCGCCAGCAGCCCCAAACCGTCAGGCTATGGCTACACCTTC. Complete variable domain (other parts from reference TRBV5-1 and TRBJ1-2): KAGVTQTPRYLIKTRGQQVTLSCSPISGHRSVSWYQQTPGQGLQFLFEYFSETQRNKGNFPGRFSGRQFSNSRSEMNVSTLELGDSALYLCASSPKPSGYGYTFGSGTRLTVV.

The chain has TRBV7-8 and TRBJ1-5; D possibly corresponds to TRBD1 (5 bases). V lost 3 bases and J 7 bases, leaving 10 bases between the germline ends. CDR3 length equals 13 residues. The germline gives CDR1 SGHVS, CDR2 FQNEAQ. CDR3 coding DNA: TGTGCCAGCAGCTTCGCCGGGGGACAGCCCCAGCATTTT. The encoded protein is CASSFAGGQPQHF.

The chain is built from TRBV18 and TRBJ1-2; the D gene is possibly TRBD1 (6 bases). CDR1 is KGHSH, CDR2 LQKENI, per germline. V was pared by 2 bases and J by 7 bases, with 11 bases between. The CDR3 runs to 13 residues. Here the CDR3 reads CASSPEQGSGYTF. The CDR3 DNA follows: TGTGCCAGCTCACCAGAACAGGGTTCTGGCTACACCTTC. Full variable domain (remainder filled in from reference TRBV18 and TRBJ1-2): NAGVMQNPRHLVRRRGQEARLRCSPMKGHSHVYWYRQLPEEGLKFMVYLQKENIIDESGMPKERFSAEFPKEGPSILRIQQVVRGDSAAYFCASSPEQGSGYTFGSGTRLTVV.

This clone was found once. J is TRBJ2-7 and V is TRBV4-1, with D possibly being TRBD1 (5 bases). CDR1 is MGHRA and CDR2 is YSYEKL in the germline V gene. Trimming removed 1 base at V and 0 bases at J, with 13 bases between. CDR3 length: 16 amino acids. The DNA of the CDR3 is TGCGCCAGCAGCCAAGCTAGGGGAAGGAGCTCCTACGAGCAGTACTTC. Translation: CASSQARGRSSYEQYF.

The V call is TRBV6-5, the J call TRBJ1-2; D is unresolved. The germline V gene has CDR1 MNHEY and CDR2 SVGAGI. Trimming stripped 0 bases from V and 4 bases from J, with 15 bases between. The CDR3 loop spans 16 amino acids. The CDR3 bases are TGTGCCAGCAGTTACTCGATGGCAGCGAAAGGCTATGGCTACACCTTC. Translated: CASSYSMAAKGYGYTF.

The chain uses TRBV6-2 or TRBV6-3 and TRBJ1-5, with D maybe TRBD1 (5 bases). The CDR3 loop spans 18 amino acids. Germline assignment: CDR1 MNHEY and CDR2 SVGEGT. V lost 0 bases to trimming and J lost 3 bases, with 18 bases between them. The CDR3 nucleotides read TGTGCCAGCAGTTACTCGAATGCAGGGATGCGTAACAATCAGCCCCAGCATTTT. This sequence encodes CASSYSNAGMRNNQPQHF.

The CDR3 nucleotides read TGTGCCAGCAGCCTGCCGAGGAATGGCGTCTATGGCTACACCTTC. The encoded protein is CASSLPRNGVYGYTF. This chain connects TRBV6-5 to TRBJ1-2, with D uncertain. The V and J ends lost 6 bases and 4 bases respectively, with 18 bases between them. Germline V gene lookup returns CDR1 MNHEY and CDR2 SVGAGI. The length of the CDR3 is 15 residues.

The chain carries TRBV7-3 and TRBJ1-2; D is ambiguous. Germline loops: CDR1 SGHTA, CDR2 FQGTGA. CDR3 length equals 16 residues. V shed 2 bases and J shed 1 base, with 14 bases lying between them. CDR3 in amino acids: CASSLLGSPINYGYTF. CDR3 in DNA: TGTGCCAGCAGCTTATTAGGGAGCCCTATTAACTATGGCTACACCTTC.

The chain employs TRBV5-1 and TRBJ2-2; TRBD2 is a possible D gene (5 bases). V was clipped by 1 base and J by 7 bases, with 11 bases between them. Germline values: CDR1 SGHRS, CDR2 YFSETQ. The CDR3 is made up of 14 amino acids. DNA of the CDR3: TGCGCCAGCAGCTTGCGGGGAGACGGCGGGGAGCTGTTTTTT. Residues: CASSLRGDGGELFF.

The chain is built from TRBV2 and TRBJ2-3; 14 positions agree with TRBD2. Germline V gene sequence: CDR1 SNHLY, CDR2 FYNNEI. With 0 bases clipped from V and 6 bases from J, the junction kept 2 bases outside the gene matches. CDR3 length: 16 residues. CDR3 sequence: CASSEAGTSGSDTQYF. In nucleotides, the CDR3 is TGTGCCAGCAGTGAAGCAGGGACTAGCGGGAGTGATACGCAGTATTTT.

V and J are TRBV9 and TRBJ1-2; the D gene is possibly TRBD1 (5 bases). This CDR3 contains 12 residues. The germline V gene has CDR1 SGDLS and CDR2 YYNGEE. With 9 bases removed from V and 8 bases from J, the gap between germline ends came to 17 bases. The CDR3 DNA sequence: TGTGCCACCGGGGGTGCTAGGGAGGGCTACACCTTC. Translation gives CATGGAREGYTF. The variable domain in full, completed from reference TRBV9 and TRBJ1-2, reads DSGVTQTPKHLITATGQRVTLRCSPRSGDLSVYWYQQSLDQGLQFLIQYYNGEERAKGNILERFSAQQFPDLHSELNLSSLELGDSALYFCATGGAREGYTFGSGTRLTVV.

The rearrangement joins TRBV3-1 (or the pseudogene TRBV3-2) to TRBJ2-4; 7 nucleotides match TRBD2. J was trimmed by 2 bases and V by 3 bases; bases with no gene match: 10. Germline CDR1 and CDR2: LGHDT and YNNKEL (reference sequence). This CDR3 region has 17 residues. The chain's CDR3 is CASSQLSGFGTKNIQYF. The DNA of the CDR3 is TGTGCCAGCAGCCAGCTTAGCGGGTTCGGGACCAAAAACATTCAGTACTTC.

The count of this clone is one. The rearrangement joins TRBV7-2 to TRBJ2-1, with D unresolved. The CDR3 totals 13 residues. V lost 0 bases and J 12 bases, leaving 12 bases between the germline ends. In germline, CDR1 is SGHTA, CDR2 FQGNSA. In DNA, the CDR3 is TGTGCCAGCAGCTTAGCAGTCCGCTCCGGGCAGTTCTTC. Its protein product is CASSLAVRSGQFF.

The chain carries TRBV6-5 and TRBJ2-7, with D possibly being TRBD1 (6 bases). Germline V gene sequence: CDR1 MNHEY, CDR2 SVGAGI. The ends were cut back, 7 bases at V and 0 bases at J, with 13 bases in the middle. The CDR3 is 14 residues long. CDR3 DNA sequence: TGTGCCAGCACCCCCGGGACATACTCCTACGAGCAGTACTTC. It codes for CASTPGTYSYEQYF.

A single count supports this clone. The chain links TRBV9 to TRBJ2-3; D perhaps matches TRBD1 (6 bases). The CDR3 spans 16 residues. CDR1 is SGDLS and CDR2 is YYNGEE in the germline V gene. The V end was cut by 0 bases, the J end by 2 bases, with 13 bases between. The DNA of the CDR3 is TGTGCCAGCAGCGTAGATAGACAGGCGAACACAGATACGCAGTATTTT. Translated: CASSVDRQANTDTQYF.

DNA for the CDR3: TGTGCCAGCAGTTACGAGACAGGGGCAAGATTCTCCTACGAGCAGTACTTC. This sequence encodes CASSYETGARFSYEQYF. The rearrangement uses TRBV6-2 or TRBV6-3 and TRBJ2-7; 8 nucleotides line up with TRBD1. There are 17 residues in the CDR3. Germline assignment: CDR1 MNHEY and CDR2 SVGEGT. V lost 2 bases, J lost 0 bases, and 9 bases stayed unmatched.

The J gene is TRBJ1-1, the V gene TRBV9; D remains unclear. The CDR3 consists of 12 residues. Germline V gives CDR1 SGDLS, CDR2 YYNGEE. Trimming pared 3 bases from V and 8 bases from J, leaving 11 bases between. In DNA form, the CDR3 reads TGTGCCAGCAGCGGCCCGGTGGGCGAAGCTTTCTTT. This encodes CASSGPVGEAFF.

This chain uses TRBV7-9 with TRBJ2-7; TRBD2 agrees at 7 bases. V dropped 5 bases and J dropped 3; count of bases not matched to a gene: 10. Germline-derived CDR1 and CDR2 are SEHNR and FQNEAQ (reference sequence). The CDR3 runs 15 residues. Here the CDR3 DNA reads TGTGCCAGCAGCCGAGTAACGGGAGGACTCTACGAGCAGTACTTC. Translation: CASSRVTGGLYEQYF.

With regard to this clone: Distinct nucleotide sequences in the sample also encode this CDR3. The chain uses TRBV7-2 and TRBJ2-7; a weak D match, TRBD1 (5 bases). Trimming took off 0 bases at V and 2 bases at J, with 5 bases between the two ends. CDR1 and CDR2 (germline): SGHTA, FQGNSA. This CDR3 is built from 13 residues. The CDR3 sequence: CASSLAGAYEQYF. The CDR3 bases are TGTGCCAGCAGCTTAGCAGGGGCCTACGAGCAGTACTTC.

The CDR3 DNA sequence: TGTGCCAGCAGCTCACCCACTGACAGACGCCAGCATTTT. It yields the protein CASSSPTDRRQHF. The rearrangement joins TRBV7-9 to TRBJ1-5; D is possibly TRBD1 (5 bases). The CDR3 runs to 13 residues. Germline V CDR1 and CDR2: SEHNR, FQNEAQ (reference sequence). V was shortened by 4 bases and J by 12 bases, with 16 bases between the two germline ends.

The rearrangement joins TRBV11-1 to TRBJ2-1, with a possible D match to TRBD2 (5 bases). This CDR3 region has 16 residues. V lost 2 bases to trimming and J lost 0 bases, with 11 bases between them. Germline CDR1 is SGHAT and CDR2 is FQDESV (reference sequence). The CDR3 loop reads CASSLMTRVSYNEQFF. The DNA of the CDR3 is TGTGCCAGCAGCTTAATGACGAGGGTCTCCTACAATGAGCAGTTCTTC.

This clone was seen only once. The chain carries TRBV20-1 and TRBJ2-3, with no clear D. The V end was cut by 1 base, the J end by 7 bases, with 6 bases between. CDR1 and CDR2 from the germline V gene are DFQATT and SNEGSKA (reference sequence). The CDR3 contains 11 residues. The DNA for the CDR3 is TGCAGTGCTAGAGTGGGCTATACGCAGTATTTT. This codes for CSARVGYTQYF.

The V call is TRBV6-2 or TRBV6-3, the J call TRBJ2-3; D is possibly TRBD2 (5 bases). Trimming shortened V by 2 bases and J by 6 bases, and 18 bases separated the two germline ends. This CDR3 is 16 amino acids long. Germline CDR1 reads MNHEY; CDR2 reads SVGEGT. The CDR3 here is CASSYTDSLRRDTQYF. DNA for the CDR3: TGTGCCAGCAGTTACACGGACTCCTTGCGTAGGGATACGCAGTATTTT.